The rows below give T cell receptor beta chains drawn from one sample of a study of T-cell reconstitution after alpha-beta-depleted transplantation in children. TCRdb reanalysed the PCR reads using MiXCR and keeps one entry per CDR3 protein. The table has around 800,000 distinct CDR3 sequences, roughly 16% seen once. The sample was PBMCs, mostly from graft donor cells, taken 360 days after TCRalphabeta/CD19-depleted stem cell transplant. The receptors originated from a male patient younger than 18 who had a stem cell transplant for acute lymphoblastic leukemia, so the T cells may come from the graft donor. The CDR3 runs from the conserved cysteine through the conserved F or W. Fields, in order: V gene, D gene, J gene, clone size, CDR3 DNA, CDR3 protein. A D gene is named only where the DNA matches it firmly. The size of a clone is reported for some rows only, either as once, few or many, or as a class for expanded clones.

>TRBV20-1|.|TRBJ1-5|many
TGCAGTGCTCGAGCGGATAGCAATCAGCCCCAGCATTTT
CSARADSNQPQHF
>TRBV5-1|TRBD2|TRBJ2-7|many
TGTGCCAGCAGCCCGCTTAGCGGGAGCTCCTACGAGCAGTACTTC
CASSPLSGSSYEQYF
>TRBV5-1|.|TRBJ2-1|few
TGCGCCAGCAGCTTTAATATAGGGGCTTACAATGAGCAGTTCTTC
CASSFNIGAYNEQFF
>TRBV25-1|.|TRBJ2-7|few
TGTGCCAGCAGTGAGTACAACTCCTACGAGCAGTACTTC
CASSEYNSYEQYF
>TRBV12-3/TRBV12-4|TRBD2|TRBJ2-3|.
TGTGCCAGCAGTCTGGGCCAGACTAGCGGGATCACAGATACGCAGTATTTT
CASSLGQTSGITDTQYF
>TRBV7-9|.|TRBJ2-7|few
TGTGCCAGCAGCTTTCACCAGGGGTCATCCTACGAGCAGTACTTC
CASSFHQGSSYEQYF
>TRBV10-2|TRBD1|TRBJ1-2|.
TGCGCCAGCAGCCTGACAGGGCCCGGCTATGGCTACACCTTC
CASSLTGPGYGYTF
>TRBV3-1|.|TRBJ2-7|few
TGTGCCAGCAGCCAAGCTAGAGAGCAGTACTTC
CASSQAREQYF
>TRBV29-1|TRBD2|TRBJ2-7|.
TGCAGCGTTGACACCTTCGGGGGGGAGCAGTACTTC
CSVDTFGGEQYF
>TRBV27|.|TRBJ2-1|many
TGTGCCAGCAGCAAAAGAGGCGATGAGCAGTTCTTC
CASSKRGDEQFF